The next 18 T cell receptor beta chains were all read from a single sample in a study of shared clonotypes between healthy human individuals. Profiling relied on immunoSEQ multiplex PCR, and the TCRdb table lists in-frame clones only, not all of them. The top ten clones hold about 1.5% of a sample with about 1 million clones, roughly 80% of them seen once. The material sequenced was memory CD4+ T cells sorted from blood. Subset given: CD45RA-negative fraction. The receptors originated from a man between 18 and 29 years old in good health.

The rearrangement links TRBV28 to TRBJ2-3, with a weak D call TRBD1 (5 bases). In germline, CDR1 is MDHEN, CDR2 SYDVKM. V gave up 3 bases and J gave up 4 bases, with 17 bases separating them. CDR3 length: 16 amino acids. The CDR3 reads CASSFGLPMGPDTQYF. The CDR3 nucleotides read TGTGCCAGCAGTTTTGGGCTACCGATGGGGCCAGATACGCAGTATTTT.

The CDR3: CAWSRPGGASYAFF. In DNA form, the CDR3 reads TGTGCCTGGAGTCGCCCCGGGGGGGCATCCTACGCTTTCTTT. J is TRBJ1-1 and V is TRBV30; D is perhaps TRBD1 (6 bases). CDR1 GTSNPN and CDR2 SVGIG come from the germline V gene (reference sequence). The CDR3 sequence is 14 residues long. Trimming shortened V by 2 bases and J by 11 bases, and 21 bases separated the two germline ends.

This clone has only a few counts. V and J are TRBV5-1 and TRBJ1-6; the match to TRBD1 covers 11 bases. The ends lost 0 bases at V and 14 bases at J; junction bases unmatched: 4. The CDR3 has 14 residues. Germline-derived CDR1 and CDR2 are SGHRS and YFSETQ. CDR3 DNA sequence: TGCGCCAGCAGCTTGGGAGGACAGGGGGCATCCCTCCACTTT. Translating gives CASSLGGQGASLHF.

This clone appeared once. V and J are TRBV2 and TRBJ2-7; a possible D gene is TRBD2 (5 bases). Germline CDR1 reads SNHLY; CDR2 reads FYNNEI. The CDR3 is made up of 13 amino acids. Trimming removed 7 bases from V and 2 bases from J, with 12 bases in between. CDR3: CASTKDGAYEQYF. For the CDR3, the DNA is TGTGCCAGCACTAAGGACGGGGCCTACGAGCAGTACTTC.

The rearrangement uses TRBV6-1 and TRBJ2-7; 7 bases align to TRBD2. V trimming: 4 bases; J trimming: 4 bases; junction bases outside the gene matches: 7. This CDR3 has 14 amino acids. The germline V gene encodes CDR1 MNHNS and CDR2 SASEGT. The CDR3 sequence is CASSGRREGYEQYF. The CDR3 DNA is TGTGCCAGCAGTGGGCGGAGGGAGGGTTACGAGCAGTACTTC.

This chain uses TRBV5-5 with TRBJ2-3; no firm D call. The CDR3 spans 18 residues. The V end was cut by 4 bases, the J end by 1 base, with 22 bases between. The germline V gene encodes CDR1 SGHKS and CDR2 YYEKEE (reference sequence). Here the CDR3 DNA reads TGTGCCAGCAGCGAAGGACGGGTAGAGATTTGGGGCACAGATACGCAGTATTTT. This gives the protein CASSEGRVEIWGTDTQYF.

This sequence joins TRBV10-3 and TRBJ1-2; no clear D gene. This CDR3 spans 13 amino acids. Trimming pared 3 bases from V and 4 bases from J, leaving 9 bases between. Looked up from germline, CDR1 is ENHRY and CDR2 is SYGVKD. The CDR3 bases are TGTGCCATCAGTGATTGGCAGCTCTATGGCTACACCTTC. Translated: CAISDWQLYGYTF.

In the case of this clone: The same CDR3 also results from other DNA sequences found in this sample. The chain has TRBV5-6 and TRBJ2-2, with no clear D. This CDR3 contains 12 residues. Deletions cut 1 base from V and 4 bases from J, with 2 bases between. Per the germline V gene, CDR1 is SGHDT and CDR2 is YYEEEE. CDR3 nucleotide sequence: TGTGCCAGCAGCTTGAGCACCGGGGAGCTGTTTTTT. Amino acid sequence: CASSLSTGELFF.

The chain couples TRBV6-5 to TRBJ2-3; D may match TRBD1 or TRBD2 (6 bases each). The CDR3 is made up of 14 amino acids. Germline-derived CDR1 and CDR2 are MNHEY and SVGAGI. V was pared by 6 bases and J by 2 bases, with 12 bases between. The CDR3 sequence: CASRNGGLTDTQYF. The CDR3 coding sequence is TGTGCCAGCAGGAACGGGGGCCTCACAGATACGCAGTATTTT.

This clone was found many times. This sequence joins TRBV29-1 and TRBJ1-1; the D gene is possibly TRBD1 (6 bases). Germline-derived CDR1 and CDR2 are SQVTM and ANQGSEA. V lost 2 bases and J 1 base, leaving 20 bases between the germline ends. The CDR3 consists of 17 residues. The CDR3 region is CSVEWATGPPTNTEAFF. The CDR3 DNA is TGCAGCGTTGAATGGGCGACAGGACCCCCTACGAACACTGAAGCTTTCTTT.

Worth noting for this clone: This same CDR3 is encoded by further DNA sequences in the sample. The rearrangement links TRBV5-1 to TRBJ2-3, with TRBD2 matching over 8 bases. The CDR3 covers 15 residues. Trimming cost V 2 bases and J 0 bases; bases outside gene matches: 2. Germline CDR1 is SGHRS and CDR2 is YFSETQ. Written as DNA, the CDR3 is TGCGCCAGCAGCTTAAGCGGGGGAAGCACAGATACGCAGTATTTT. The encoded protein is CASSLSGGSTDTQYF.

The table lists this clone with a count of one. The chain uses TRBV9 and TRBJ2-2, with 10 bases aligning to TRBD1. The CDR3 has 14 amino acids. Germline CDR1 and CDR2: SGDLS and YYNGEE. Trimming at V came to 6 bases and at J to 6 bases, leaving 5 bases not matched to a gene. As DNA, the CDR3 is TGTGCCAGCACCCCGGACAGGGGGGCCGGGGAGCTGTTTTTT. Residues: CASTPDRGAGELFF.

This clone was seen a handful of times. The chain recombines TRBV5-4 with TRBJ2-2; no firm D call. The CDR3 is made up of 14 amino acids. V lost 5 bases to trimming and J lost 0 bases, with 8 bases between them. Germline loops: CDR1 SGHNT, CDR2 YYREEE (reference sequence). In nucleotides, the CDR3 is TGTGCCAGCAGGAGTGACTCGAACACCGGGGAGCTGTTTTTT. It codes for CASRSDSNTGELFF.

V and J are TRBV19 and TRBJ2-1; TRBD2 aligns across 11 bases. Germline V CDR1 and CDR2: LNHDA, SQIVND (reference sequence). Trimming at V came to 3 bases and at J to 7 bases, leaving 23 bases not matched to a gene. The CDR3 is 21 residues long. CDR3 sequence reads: CASSIRVRETSGNRIGNEQFF. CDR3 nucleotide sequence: TGTGCCAGTAGTATTCGGGTTAGGGAGACTAGCGGGAACAGGATTGGGAATGAGCAGTTCTTC.

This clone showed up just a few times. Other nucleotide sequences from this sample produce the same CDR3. CDR3 nucleotides: TGTGCCAGCAGCGTGACAGGGTTGAACACTGAAGCTTTCTTT. Translation gives CASSVTGLNTEAFF. The V and J genes are TRBV9 and TRBJ1-1; 7 bases map to TRBD1. The germline CDR1 and CDR2 sequences are SGDLS and YYNGEE. V dropped 2 bases and J dropped 0; count of bases not matched to a gene: 1. The length of the CDR3 is 14 residues.

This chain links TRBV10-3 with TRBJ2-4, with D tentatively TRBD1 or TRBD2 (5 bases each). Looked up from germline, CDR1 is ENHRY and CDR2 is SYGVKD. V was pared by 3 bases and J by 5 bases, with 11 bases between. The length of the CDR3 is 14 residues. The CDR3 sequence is CAISDLRDQNIQYF. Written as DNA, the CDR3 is TGTGCCATCAGTGACCTCAGGGACCAAAACATTCAGTACTTC.

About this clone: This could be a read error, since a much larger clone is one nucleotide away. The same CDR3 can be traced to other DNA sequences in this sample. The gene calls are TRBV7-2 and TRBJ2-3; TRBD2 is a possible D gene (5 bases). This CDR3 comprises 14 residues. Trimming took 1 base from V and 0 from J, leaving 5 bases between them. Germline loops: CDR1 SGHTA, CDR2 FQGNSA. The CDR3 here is CASSLGTSTDTQYF. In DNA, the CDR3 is TGTGCCAGCAGCTTAGGGACTAGCACAGATACGCAGTATTTT.

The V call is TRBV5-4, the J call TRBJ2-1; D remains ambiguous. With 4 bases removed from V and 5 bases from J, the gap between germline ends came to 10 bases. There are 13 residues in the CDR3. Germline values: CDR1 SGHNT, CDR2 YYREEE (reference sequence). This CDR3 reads CASSPWTHNEQFF. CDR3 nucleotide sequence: TGTGCCAGCAGCCCCTGGACCCACAATGAGCAGTTCTTC.